This record covers a single TCR beta chain. Replicate sorted-subset PCRs were loaded with 150 to 250 ng DNA, tens of thousands of T cell genomes. Using immunoSEQ multiplex PCR, the repertoire was profiled, and TCRdb retains in-frame clones only, with some absent. The table includes about 2 million clones, roughly 95% detected once. Trimming shortened V by 3 bases and J by 5 bases, and 20 bases separated the two germline ends. The CDR3 runs 16 residues. CDR1 and CDR2 from the germline V gene are MDHEN and SYDVKM. The sample originates from a study of shared clonotypes between healthy human individuals. Study-wide background: Each donor had three CD4 naive, three CD4 memory, two CD8 naive and one CD8 memory plate.

CD8 cells regarded as naive lacked CD45RO, were positively chosen for CCR7, and omitted terminally differentiated effector memory CD45RA+ cells. The rearrangement joins TRBV28 to TRBJ2-7, with a possible D match to TRBD2 (7 bases). The TCR sequence derives from a young man in good health. The sequenced sample consisted of naive CD8+ T cells sorted from blood. The CDR3 loop is CASSFISVGGRDEQYF. The CDR3 DNA is TGTGCCAGCAGTTTCATTAGTGTCGGGGGGCGGGACGAGCAGTACTTC. Full variable domain (outside the CDR3, taken from reference TRBV28 and TRBJ2-7): DVKVTQSSRYLVKRTGEKVFLECVQDMDHENMFWYRQDPGLGLRLIYFSYDVKMKEKGDIPEGYSVSREKKERFSLILESASTNQTSMYLCASSFISVGGRDEQYFGPGTRLTVT.